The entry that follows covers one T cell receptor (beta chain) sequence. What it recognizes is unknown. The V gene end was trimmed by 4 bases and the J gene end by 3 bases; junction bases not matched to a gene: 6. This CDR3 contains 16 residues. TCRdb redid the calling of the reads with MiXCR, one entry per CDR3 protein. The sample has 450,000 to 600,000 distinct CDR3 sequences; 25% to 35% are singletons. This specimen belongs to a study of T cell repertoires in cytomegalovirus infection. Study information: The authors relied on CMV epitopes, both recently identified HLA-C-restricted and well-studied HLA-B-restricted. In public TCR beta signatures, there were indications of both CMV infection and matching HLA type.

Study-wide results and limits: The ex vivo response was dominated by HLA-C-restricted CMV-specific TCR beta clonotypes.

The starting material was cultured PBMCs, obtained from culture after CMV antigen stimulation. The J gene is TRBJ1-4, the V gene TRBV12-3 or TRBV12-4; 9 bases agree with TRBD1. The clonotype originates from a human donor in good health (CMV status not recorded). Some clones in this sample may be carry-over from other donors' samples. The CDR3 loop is CASSSQGALPNEKLFF. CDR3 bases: TGTGCCAGCAGTTCACAGGGGGCGTTGCCTAATGAAAAACTGTTTTTT.